This T cell receptor (beta chain) emerged from a study of tumor-infiltrating lymphocytes in primary liver carcinoma. Study-wide points: Whereas tumor region pairs overlapped more, tumor-adjacent and tumor-blood pairs overlapped less.

Germline V gives CDR1 SQVTM, CDR2 ANQGSEA. The CDR3 has 14 residues. Trimming removed 6 bases from V and 4 bases from J, with 18 bases in between. Reverse transcription of approximately 500 ng total RNA with a constant-region primer produced TCR beta cDNA. Three nested multiplex PCR rounds, a slightly modified ARM-PCR method, built the TCR beta libraries. It was with TRBV1-TRBV30 forward primers and a C-beta reverse primer that the first two PCR rounds were run, at roughly 11 cycles each. MiXCR, run by TCRdb on the multiplex PCR reads, gives a single entry per CDR3 protein. Of over 250,000 distinct CDR3 sequences detected, 50% to 60% appear once; the ten largest clones hold about 15%. Both blood RNA, taken from unsorted whole blood, and germline DNA were extracted. Note on this clonotype: What it binds is not known. A much larger clone sits a single nucleotide away, making a read error possible.

The sequencing sample was made of peripheral blood. This TCR came from a woman in her 30s with primary liver carcinoma and hepatitis B virus infection. The chain employs TRBV29-1 and TRBJ1-1; D unresolved. The CDR3 sequence: CSVRGKFLGTEAFF. CDR3 DNA: TGCAGCGTGAGAGGGAAGTTTTTGGGCACTGAAGCTTTCTTT.